This TCR beta chain was recorded in a study of T-cell memory formation after mild COVID-19. Study findings and constraints: There was a balanced CD4/CD8 profile in clones contracting day 15 to 85, and later expanders leaned CD4+. The second-wave clones peaking on day 37 were not confirmed as SARS-CoV-2-specific. Cross-reactive memory appears to have joined, as suggested by some responding clones showing up in pre-infection memory.

Notes on this clonotype: Antigen specificity is unknown.

Germline CDR1 SGHVS, CDR2 FNYEAQ. The V gene end was trimmed by 5 bases and the J gene end by 4 bases; junction bases not matched to a gene: 11. This CDR3 spans 16 amino acids. Researchers used 5'RACE with constant-segment primers to make TCR alpha and TCR beta cDNA libraries that carry sample barcodes and UMIs. MiXCR was run by TCRdb on the 5' RACE reads, yielding one entry per CDR3 protein. The table lists about 120,000 distinct CDR3 sequences, about 15% of them singletons, with approximately 14% in the top ten. The chain combines TRBV7-6 with TRBJ2-1; 7 bases fit TRBD2. The TCR sequence derives from an adult woman who had mild COVID-19 (a few samples of this study predate the infection). Cell type and time point are not known. Material for sequencing was PBMCs or a T cell subset sorted from them (not recorded which). This chain's CDR3 is CASSGPGLPSYNEQFF. The CDR3 DNA reads TGTGCCAGCAGCGGCCCGGGACTACCGTCGTACAATGAGCAGTTCTTC.